The 15 T cell receptor beta chains given below trace back to one sample, sequenced in a study of shared clonotypes between healthy human individuals. Sequencing was performed with immunoSEQ multiplex PCR; in TCRdb, only in-frame clones are kept and a portion is missing. The sample gives over a million clones, around 97% of which show up once; approximately 1.2% is in the top ten. Specimen: naive CD4+ T cells sorted from blood. As to subset: CD45RA+ positively selected. The source is a man under 40 in good health.

The genes are TRBV28 and TRBJ1-2, with D perhaps matching TRBD1 (5 bases). This CDR3 spans 12 amino acids. Trimming took off 7 bases at V and 4 bases at J, with 10 bases between the two ends. Germline V gives CDR1 MDHEN, CDR2 SYDVKM. For the CDR3, the DNA is TGTGCCAGCACGAAGGGGATCTATGGCTACACCTTC. Translation gives CASTKGIYGYTF.

The chain's CDR3 is CASSVAAGGPRLYNEQFF. The CDR3, as DNA: TGTGCCAGCAGCGTAGCAGCGGGAGGGCCGCGGTTATACAATGAGCAGTTCTTC. The chain employs TRBV9 and TRBJ2-1; TRBD2 matches 10 bases. From germline, CDR1 is SGDLS and CDR2 YYNGEE. V shed 0 bases and J 4 bases; nucleotides not matched to a gene: 10. The CDR3 has 18 residues.

This clone was found once. The V call is TRBV28, the J call TRBJ1-2; perhaps TRBD1 as D (5 bases). Germline assignment: CDR1 MDHEN and CDR2 SYDVKM. V was cut by 8 bases and J by 0 bases, with 16 bases left in between. CDR3 length: 15 residues. The CDR3 DNA is TGTGCCAGCCGGGTTTTGACAGCTTCTAACTATGGCTACACCTTC. The encoded protein is CASRVLTASNYGYTF.

This chain uses TRBV21-1 with TRBJ1-1. TRBV21-1 counts as a pseudogene. This CDR3 contains 17 residues. The CDR3 reads CASSKDFRGAKNTEAFF. The CDR3 DNA sequence: TGTGCCAGCAGCAAAGACTTCCGGGGGGCAAAGAACACTGAAGCTTTCTTT.

The rearrangement links TRBV6-4 to TRBJ2-1; D is perhaps TRBD1 (6 bases). Trimming took 0 bases from V and 7 from J, leaving 16 bases between them. The CDR3 length is 16 residues. Germline CDR1 reads MRHNA; CDR2 reads SNTAGT. CDR3 DNA sequence: TGTGCCAGCAGTGACTCGGGTTGGGGGCGCAAGAATGAGCAGTTCTTC. This translates into CASSDSGWGRKNEQFF.

CDR3 DNA sequence: TGTGCCAGCTCACTTGAGGCTAAGAACACTGAAGCTTTCTTT. Amino acid sequence: CASSLEAKNTEAFF. The chain is built from TRBV18 and TRBJ1-1, with unresolved D. The CDR3 is 14 residues long. V lost 4 bases and J lost 1, with 10 bases in between. From germline, CDR1 is KGHSH and CDR2 LQKENI.

The V gene is TRBV7-2, the J gene TRBJ2-1; 8 bases line up with TRBD2. There are 14 residues in the CDR3. V shed 5 bases, J shed 10 bases, and the junction held 10 bases outside the gene matches. Per germline, CDR1 SGHTA and CDR2 FQGNSA. CDR3 in DNA: TGTGCCAGCAGCCCAGGCGGGGGGAGACAAGAGCAGTTCTTC. Residues: CASSPGGGRQEQFF.

The rearrangement uses TRBV11-2 and TRBJ2-7; weak D call: TRBD1 (5 bases). The CDR3 spans 14 residues. V lost 3 bases to trimming and J lost 0 bases, with 9 bases between them. Germline lookup yields CDR1 SGHAT and CDR2 FQNNGV. The CDR3 DNA follows: TGTGCCAGCAGCTTGGACATACCCTCCTACGAGCAGTACTTC. Translating gives CASSLDIPSYEQYF.

The rearrangement links TRBV10-3 to TRBJ1-4; D remains ambiguous. V lost 5 bases and J 6 bases, leaving 10 bases between the germline ends. Germline V gene lookup returns CDR1 ENHRY and CDR2 SYGVKD. The CDR3 has 13 residues. For the CDR3, the DNA is TGTGCCATCAGTCATACCGGGGATGAAAAACTGTTTTTT. Residues: CAISHTGDEKLFF.

This chain links TRBV19 with TRBJ2-1, with D tentatively TRBD1 (5 bases). Germline CDR1 and CDR2: LNHDA and SQIVND (reference sequence). This CDR3 spans 14 amino acids. V lost 4 bases to trimming and J lost 9 bases, with 16 bases between them. The CDR3 DNA reads TGTGCCAGTAGTAGTCAGGGCGCTCATATTGAGCAGTTCTTC. Its protein product is CASSSQGAHIEQFF.

V usage is TRBV18 and J usage is TRBJ1-1; D is undetermined. Trimming took 2 bases from V and 5 from J, leaving 15 bases between them. Per germline, CDR1 KGHSH and CDR2 LQKENI. This CDR3 is built from 15 residues. The CDR3 DNA reads TGTGCCAGCTCACCAGGCCAGGCCCTGTGGACTGAAGCTTTCTTT. Translated: CASSPGQALWTEAFF. The whole variable domain, filled in from reference TRBV18 and TRBJ1-1, reads NAGVMQNPRHLVRRRGQEARLRCSPMKGHSHVYWYRQLPEEGLKFMVYLQKENIIDESGMPKERFSAEFPKEGPSILRIQQVVRGDSAAYFCASSPGQALWTEAFFGQGTRLTVV.

Notes on this clone: Other DNA sequences in this sample translate to the same CDR3. This rearrangement joins TRBV2 to TRBJ1-4; maybe TRBD1 (6 bases). Germline V lookup: CDR1 SNHLY, CDR2 FYNNEI. Trimming shortened V by 5 bases and J by 7 bases, and 11 bases separated the two germline ends. The CDR3 extends over 13 amino acids. The CDR3 loop reads CASSSGVGEKLFF. In DNA, the CDR3 is TGTGCCAGCAGTTCAGGGGTGGGTGAAAAACTGTTTTTT.

The chain recombines TRBV7-8 with TRBJ2-7; possible D gene TRBD1, 7 bases. Per germline, CDR1 SGHVS and CDR2 FQNEAQ. The V and J ends lost 6 bases and 8 bases respectively, with 29 bases between them. This CDR3 has 17 residues. The CDR3 DNA reads as TGTGCCAGCAGTCCAGCCCAGGGGGGTAGTTACCTAGGGAAGCAGTACTTC. Translating gives CASSPAQGGSYLGKQYF.

V gene TRBV5-5 combines with J gene TRBJ2-6, with D possibly called TRBD1 or TRBD2 (6 bases each). Germline V gives CDR1 SGHKS, CDR2 YYEKEE (reference sequence). The V and J ends lost 7 bases and 0 bases respectively, with 17 bases between them. The CDR3 is 17 residues long. The CDR3 sequence: CASHGMPGASGANVLTF. CDR3 DNA: TGTGCCAGCCATGGTATGCCGGGGGCCTCTGGGGCCAACGTCCTGACTTTC.

This clone was counted once. V is TRBV28 and J is TRBJ2-2; 9 nucleotides match TRBD1. Trimming at V came to 6 bases and at J to 6 bases, leaving 11 bases not matched to a gene. This CDR3 comprises 16 residues. From germline, CDR1 is MDHEN and CDR2 SYDVKM. The CDR3 protein is CASSRTTGGLAGELFF. The DNA of the CDR3 is TGTGCCAGCAGCCGAACGACAGGGGGTTTGGCCGGGGAGCTGTTTTTT.